This TCR beta chain was obtained from a study of OX40 agonist ivuxolimab in advanced cancers. The study in broad terms: Ivuxolimab, which targeted the costimulatory receptor OX40 (CD134), was an agonistic, fully human IgG2 monoclonal antibody. Intravenous ivuxolimab was administered to patients every 2 weeks at six dose levels: 0.01, 0.1, 0.3, 1.5, 3 and 10 mg/kg. Among the roughly 54 dose-escalation patients, about 19 had hepatocellular carcinoma, 15 or so melanoma, 9 renal cell carcinoma and 9 head and neck cancer. A male proportion of almost 85% and a mean age of 60 years, ranging from 23 to 79, were recorded for the dose-escalation cohort. Prior anti-PD-1, anti-PD-L1 or anti-CTLA-4 therapy was permitted, and checkpoint inhibitors had been received by around 39% of dose-escalation patients. Partial responses occurred in three dose-escalation patients: two with cutaneous melanoma and one with hepatocellular carcinoma. The point of sequencing TCRbeta in the periphery was to test whether ivuxolimab changed TCR sequence diversity and drove clonal T-cell expansion. The monotherapy dose-escalation portion (N of about 57 patients) of the phase I ivuxolimab trial is reported in the paper.

Patients with a history of autoimmune disease or receiving systemic immunosuppression were excluded from the trial. Peripheral blood for TCR sequencing was collected from all dose cohorts at baseline, on cycle 4 day 1, and on cycle 7 day 1. Samples came from an open-label, multicenter, first-in-human phase I dose-escalation trial of ivuxolimab. The trial enrolled adults with locally advanced or metastatic head and neck squamous cell, hepatocellular, melanoma or renal cell carcinoma. Before TCR sequencing, CD4+ and CD8+ T cells were separately sorted from peripheral blood. Points on this clone: The antigen this receptor binds is unknown. No base-level quality is on record; no much larger clone is a single base apart.

For sequencing of the TCRbeta CDR3 region, genomic DNA was extracted from the sorted cells. TCRbeta CDR3 regions were sequenced using the immunoSEQ Assay. TCRdb carries this immuneACCESS record with in-frame sequences only. Its versions omit some clonotypes, under half of them owing to an unresolved V gene in the studies checked, with the rest unexplained. Within this sample are tens of thousands of clones, with about 88% of them counted one time only. Clones ranked in the top ten supply 3.4% of the sample. What the research found in general, with its limitations: In partial responders in the 0.1-3.0 mg/kg groups, normalized peripheral clonal expansion was found to be among the lowest, especially among CD8+ T cells. The antigen specificity of the peripheral T cells that underwent clonal expansion was not determined. After ivuxolimab, expanded clones were on average more numerous among CD8+ T cells than among CD4+ T cells. Low levels of normalized T-cell clonal expansion were also seen in some patients who did not respond. At doses of 0.1 to 3.0 mg/kg, clonal expansion of both CD4+ and CD8+ T cells in blood was seen between baseline and week 6.

V is cut by 0 bases and J by 0 bases, and the space between the germline ends is 21 bases. According to the germline V gene (reference sequence), CDR1 reads LNHDA and CDR2 reads SQIVND. Counted from cysteine to phenylalanine, this CDR3 has 20 amino acids. Just CDR3 DNA is preserved here, 60 bases in frame from base 1. This chain joins TRBV19 to TRBJ2-4; a tentative D match to TRBD1 spans 5 bases. Sequenced here: CD4+ or CD8+ T cells sorted from blood, sampled in a trial of the OX40 agonist ivuxolimab. This clonotype was obtained from an adult with an advanced solid tumor such as melanoma, head and neck, liver or kidney cancer. The CDR3 amino acid sequence is: CASSIDPKTDTLVAKNIQYF. The DNA reads as follows: TGTGCCAGTAGTATAGACCCAAAAACGGACACTCTTGTAGCCAAAAACATTCAGTACTTC.